Detailed here is one T cell receptor (beta chain). The antigen remains undetermined. The repertoire was sequenced with immunoSEQ multiplex PCR; TCRdb's copy has only in-frame clones and lacks some. Of around 45,000 clones listed, 80% to 85% were seen once; the top ten hold about 30%. Time point reported: blood 4 weeks post-SBRT, at nephrectomy. Treatment described: 15 Gy SBRT to primary tumor, nephrectomy 4 weeks later. The entry originates in a study of radiation and T cells in renal cell carcinoma. Findings and limits, study-wide: From baseline, blood top tumor clonotypes peaked at 2 weeks post-radiation. Without pretreatment biopsies, baseline tumor clonotype presence was undetermined.

Specimen: blood, collected from a patient whose treatment included radiotherapy and nephrectomy. The source of this sequence is a woman aged 65 to 85 with renal cell carcinoma.

The CDR3 spells CASSFNLYEQYF. CDR3 sequence (DNA): TGTGCCAGCAGCTTTAATCTGTACGAGCAGTACTTC. The chain couples TRBV5-6 to TRBJ2-7; no firm D call. This CDR3 has 12 residues. The V and J ends lost 2 bases and 4 bases respectively, with 7 bases between them. Germline loops: CDR1 SGHDT, CDR2 YYEEEE.